This T cell receptor (beta chain) appears in the sequencing data of a study of shared clonotypes between healthy human individuals. TCRdb's copy holds only in-frame clones and misses some; the assay was immunoSEQ multiplex PCR. The table shows approximately 640,000 clones, with 90% occurring only once. Sequenced sample: memory CD8+ T cells from PBMCs. Subset meaning: CD45RO+ cells pooled with CCR7-negative TemRA cells. This clonotype was sampled from a man aged 18 to 29 in good health. Some clones in this sample may be carry-over from other donors' samples.

The chain's CDR3 is CASSPLSGRAYNEQFF. The CDR3 DNA is TGTGCCAGCAGCCCTCTTAGCGGGAGGGCCTACAATGAGCAGTTCTTC. The chain links TRBV7-3 to TRBJ2-1; 11 bases match TRBD2. V trimming: 5 bases; J trimming: 2 bases; junction bases outside the gene matches: 5. Germline V CDR1 and CDR2: SGHTA, FQGTGA. The CDR3 sequence is 16 residues long.